This T cell receptor (beta chain) emerged from a study of control samples from healthy donors and cancer patients. Germline assignment: CDR1 SGHNT and CDR2 YYREEE (reference sequence). This CDR3 spans 16 amino acids. Losses at the gene ends were 7 bases for V and 3 bases for J; bases not matched to a gene: 11. Produced via immunoSEQ multiplex PCR; TCRdb's table is partial and in-frame only. Among roughly 100,000 clones listed, roughly 94% were seen once. This chain joins TRBV5-4 and TRBJ2-3, with TRBD1 matching over 10 bases. The clonotype comes from a woman between 18 and 29 years old in good health. The sequenced sample was blood. The DNA of the CDR3 is TGTGCCAGCGTCCGGGACAGGGGTGGAACAACAGATACGCAGTATTTT. This gives the protein CASVRDRGGTTDTQYF.